This T cell receptor (beta chain) appears in the sequencing data of a study of CXCR3-negative and CXCR3-positive naive CD8 T cells. As for this clonotype: Antigen specificity is unknown.

The V gene's germline CDR1 is SGHRS and CDR2 YFSETQ. The CDR3 extends over 15 amino acids. Findings of the study overall: CXCR3-positive naive cells carried more hydrophobic TRB CDR3s than CXCR3-negative ones.

UMI-labeled TRB cDNA libraries were prepared by 5' RACE. TCRdb reprocessed the 5' RACE reads and stores each CDR3 protein as one record, lacking DNA. In all, the sample yields 100,000 to 150,000 distinct CDR3 sequences. This rearrangement joins TRBV5-1 to TRBJ2-7; there is no DNA to check the TCRdb D call of TRBD1. The sequence was obtained from a human donor in good health. Some clones in this sample may be carry-over from other donors' samples. The sample consisted of naive CXCR3+ CD8+ T cells from blood. Subset reported: CD45RO-CCR7+CD27+CD95- naive CD8+ T cells expressing CXCR3 (TNR3+). The CDR3 sequence is CASSSYGQGDYEQYF.